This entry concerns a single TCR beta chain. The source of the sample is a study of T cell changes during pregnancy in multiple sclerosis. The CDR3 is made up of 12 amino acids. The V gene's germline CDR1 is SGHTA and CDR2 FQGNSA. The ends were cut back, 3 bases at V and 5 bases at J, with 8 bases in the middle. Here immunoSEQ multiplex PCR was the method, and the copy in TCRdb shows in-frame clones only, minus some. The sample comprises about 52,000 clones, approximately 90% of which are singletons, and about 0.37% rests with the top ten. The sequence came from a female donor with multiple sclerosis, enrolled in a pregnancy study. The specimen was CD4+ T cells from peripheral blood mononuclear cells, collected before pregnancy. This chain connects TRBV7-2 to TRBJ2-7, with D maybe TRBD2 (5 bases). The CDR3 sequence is CASSFLGNEQYF. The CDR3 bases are TGTGCCAGCAGCTTCCTCGGGAACGAGCAGTACTTC.